The 13 T cell receptor beta chains in this list originate from one sample, sequenced in a study of T cells after yellow fever vaccination. TCRdb reprocessed the 5' RACE reads via MiXCR and lists one record per CDR3 protein. The table has 150,000 to 200,000 distinct CDR3 sequences, roughly 6.4% seen once. The sample in question was CD4+ T cells sorted from PBMCs, obtained on the day of the first yellow fever vaccination. The source of these receptors is a man between 18 and 29 years old who received the YFV17D yellow fever vaccine.

This clonotype was found a few times. The chain couples TRBV27 to TRBJ2-7, with D hard to call. The CDR3 spans 14 residues. Trimming pared 3 bases from V and 4 bases from J, leaving 13 bases between. CDR1 is MNHEY and CDR2 is SMNVEV in the germline V gene (reference sequence). Here the CDR3 reads CASSFKPVGYEQYF. The CDR3 region has the DNA TGTGCCAGCAGTTTTAAGCCCGTGGGTTACGAGCAGTACTTC.

This clonotype has a count of ten or more. The V and J genes are TRBV10-1 and TRBJ2-7, with 7 nucleotides matching TRBD1. Germline V lookup: CDR1 WNHNN, CDR2 SYGVQD (reference sequence). After removal of 3 bases from V and 3 bases from J, the junction contained 8 bases not matched to a gene. The CDR3 is made up of 15 amino acids. CDR3 sequence: CASSDSGTEYYEQYF. In DNA form, the CDR3 reads TGCGCCAGCAGTGATTCCGGGACAGAGTACTACGAGCAGTACTTC.

In this sample, this clonotype turned up many times. V usage is TRBV6-5 and J usage is TRBJ1-5; weak D call: TRBD1 (5 bases). Looked up from germline, CDR1 is MNHEY and CDR2 is SVGAGI. V was trimmed by 8 bases and J by 3 bases, leaving 11 bases between them. This CDR3 is 13 amino acids long. This chain's CDR3 is CASFQGYNQPQHF. CDR3 nucleotide sequence: TGTGCCAGCTTTCAGGGTTACAATCAGCCCCAGCATTTT.

In its sample, this clonotype was seen many times. V and J are TRBV4-1 and TRBJ1-3, with D unresolved. Trimming shortened V by 1 base and J by 4 bases, and 26 bases separated the two germline ends. This CDR3 spans 20 amino acids. The germline gives CDR1 MGHRA, CDR2 YSYEKL. The CDR3 region has the DNA TGCGCCAGCAGCCAAGTTCTGAGAGGTCAGGAAGGGTTCTACGGAAACACCATATATTTT. It specifies CASSQVLRGQEGFYGNTIYF.

This clonotype was seen only a few times. The chain combines TRBV6-2 or TRBV6-3 with TRBJ1-5; tentatively, D is TRBD1 (5 bases). Germline assignment: CDR1 MNHEY and CDR2 SVGEGT. V was pared by 6 bases and J by 0 bases, with 18 bases between. CDR3 size: 17 residues. The CDR3 is CASRTTGAYISNQPQHF. The CDR3 DNA reads as TGTGCCAGCAGAACAACCGGGGCCTACATTAGCAATCAGCCCCAGCATTTT.

In nucleotides, the CDR3 is TGCAGTGCTAGGGGGAATCAGGGCATAGGAAACGAGCAGTACTTC. Its translation is CSARGNQGIGNEQYF. V usage is TRBV20-1 and J usage is TRBJ2-7, with D perhaps matching TRBD1 (5 bases). The length of the CDR3 is 15 residues. V lost 3 bases to trimming and J lost 5 bases, with 20 bases between them. From germline, CDR1 is DFQATT and CDR2 SNEGSKA (reference sequence).

The V gene is TRBV9, the J gene TRBJ1-2, with 7 bases that match TRBD1. Germline CDR1 is SGDLS and CDR2 is YYNGEE. With 0 bases clipped from V and 0 bases from J, the junction kept 8 bases outside the gene matches. This CDR3 spans 17 amino acids. CDR3 residues: CASSVATVGTANYGYTF. The CDR3 nucleotides read TGTGCCAGCAGCGTAGCTACGGTGGGGACAGCTAACTATGGCTACACCTTC.

This clonotype has a handful of counts. The genes are TRBV7-2 and TRBJ1-2; D gene unclear. V shed 4 bases and J shed 1 base, with 10 bases lying between them. The V gene's germline CDR1 is SGHTA and CDR2 FQGNSA. The CDR3 has 14 residues. The CDR3 bases are TGTGCCAGCAGCTCGCAGGCCCTTAACTATGGCTACACCTTC. Its protein is CASSSQALNYGYTF.

This clonotype was counted only a few times. The chain joins TRBV29-1 to TRBJ2-3, with D perhaps assigned TRBD1 or TRBD2 (5 bases each). This CDR3 spans 14 amino acids. CDR1 and CDR2 from the germline V gene are SQVTM and ANQGSEA. The V gene lost 3 bases and the J gene lost 2 bases, with 12 bases spanning the gap. The CDR3 sequence is CSVDSGPNTDTQYF. The CDR3 DNA reads TGCAGCGTTGATTCGGGGCCCAACACAGATACGCAGTATTTT.

This clonotype was detected ten times or more. The genes are TRBV7-6 and TRBJ1-2; no clear D gene. The CDR3 loop spans 14 amino acids. CDR1 is SGHVS and CDR2 is FNYEAQ in the germline V gene. V shed 5 bases and J shed 2 bases, with 12 bases lying between them. DNA of the CDR3: TGTGCCAGCAGCCCGCGGCCGGACAACTATGGCTACACCTTC. As protein: CASSPRPDNYGYTF.

This clonotype was counted many times. The J gene is TRBJ1-5, the V gene TRBV6-2 or TRBV6-3; D may be TRBD1 (5 bases). Germline lookup yields CDR1 MNHEY and CDR2 SVGEGT. The CDR3 runs to 12 residues. The ends were cut back, 5 bases at V and 12 bases at J, with 14 bases in the middle. This CDR3 is CASSTRGAFQHF. The DNA of the CDR3 is TGTGCCAGCAGTACGCGAGGGGCATTCCAGCATTTT.

This clonotype was seen repeatedly, ten times or more. This chain joins TRBV4-2 and TRBJ1-5; maybe TRBD1 (5 bases). Per the germline V gene, CDR1 is LGHNA and CDR2 is YNFKEQ. V lost 1 base to trimming and J lost 0 bases, with 10 bases between them. The CDR3 length is 16 residues. In DNA form, the CDR3 reads TGTGCCAGCAGCCAAGGGCGGGGGATTAGCAATCAGCCCCAGCATTTT. Encoded protein: CASSQGRGISNQPQHF.

This clonotype was seen repeatedly, ten times or more. V gene TRBV7-8 combines with J gene TRBJ2-1; 14 bases map to TRBD2. The CDR3 is 17 amino acids. The ends lost 5 bases at V and 2 bases at J; junction bases unmatched: 5. The V gene's germline CDR1 is SGHVS and CDR2 FQNEAQ. The CDR3: CASSPGLAGGPYNEQFF. The CDR3 DNA sequence: TGTGCCAGCAGCCCTGGACTAGCGGGGGGCCCCTACAATGAGCAGTTCTTC.